The 19 T cell receptor beta chains in this list originate from one sample, sequenced in a study of cytomegalovirus exposure and HLA in healthy donors. 60 Vbeta and 13 Jbeta primers were used in PCR. Here immunoSEQ multiplex PCR was the method, and the copy in TCRdb shows in-frame clones only, minus some. The table shows around 200,000 clones, with about 81% occurring only once. The sequenced material came from PBMCs. All receptors come from a woman between 18 and 29 years old in good health and CMV-seronegative.

V gene TRBV7-9 combines with J gene TRBJ1-1; no definite D call. Germline CDR1 and CDR2: SEHNR and FQNEAQ (reference sequence). The V gene lost 4 bases and the J gene lost 3 bases, with 9 bases spanning the gap. The CDR3 loop spans 13 amino acids. The CDR3 sequence: CASSSAGYTEAFF. The CDR3, as DNA: TGTGCCAGCAGCTCGGCGGGGTACACTGAAGCTTTCTTT.

The chain has TRBV6-5 and TRBJ2-1; 8 nucleotides line up with TRBD1. Germline CDR1 and CDR2: MNHEY and SVGAGI. The CDR3 totals 15 residues. V dropped 6 bases and J dropped 7; count of bases not matched to a gene: 11. CDR3 loop: CASRPWTGSGNEQFF. The CDR3 DNA reads TGTGCCAGCAGGCCCTGGACAGGGTCGGGGAATGAGCAGTTCTTC.

CDR3 nucleotide sequence: TGCGCCAGCAGCGAGGGACAGGCGATTAACACTGAAGCTTTCTTT. Translating gives CASSEGQAINTEAFF. The rearrangement uses TRBV5-1 and TRBJ1-1; 8 nucleotides line up with TRBD1. This CDR3 region has 15 residues. Trimming removed 4 bases from V and 2 bases from J; junction bases left unmatched: 7. Germline V gene data show CDR1 as SGHRS and CDR2 as YFSETQ.

This clone occurred a few times. DNA for the CDR3: TGTGCCAGCAGTTTCTCAGGGGACAATCAGCCCCAGCATTTT. Protein: CASSFSGDNQPQHF. The chain is built from TRBV27 and TRBJ1-5, with D maybe TRBD1 (6 bases). Trimming cost V 3 bases and J 3 bases, with 9 bases left between them. In germline, CDR1 is MNHEY, CDR2 SMNVEV (reference sequence). The CDR3 loop spans 14 amino acids.

This sequence joins TRBV5-1 and TRBJ1-4, with 8 nucleotides matching TRBD1. Looked up from germline, CDR1 is SGHRS and CDR2 is YFSETQ. CDR3 size: 15 residues. V gave up 0 bases and J gave up 4 bases; unmatched junction bases: 2. CDR3: CASSLGDRNNEKLFF. CDR3 bases: TGCGCCAGCAGCTTGGGGGACAGGAATAATGAAAAACTGTTTTTT.

CDR3 sequence: CAWSLARGWNQPQHF. CDR3 coding DNA: TGTGCCTGGAGTTTGGCAAGGGGTTGGAATCAGCCCCAGCATTTT. This chain links TRBV30 with TRBJ1-5; D is possibly TRBD1 (5 bases). CDR1 and CDR2 from the germline V gene are GTSNPN and SVGIG (reference sequence). The CDR3 is 15 residues long. Trimming left V 2 bases short and J 4 bases short, with 15 bases between.

The chain employs TRBV7-2 and TRBJ1-3; possible D gene TRBD1, 5 bases. V lost 8 bases and J lost 3, with 11 bases in between. There are 13 residues in the CDR3. Germline values: CDR1 SGHTA, CDR2 FQGNSA. Here the CDR3 reads CASEPTVGNTIYF. The CDR3 nucleotides are TGTGCCAGCGAGCCGACAGTTGGAAACACCATATATTTT.

The chain couples TRBV27 to TRBJ1-5; 7 bases are a match to TRBD1. V was pared by 6 bases and J by 6 bases, with 2 bases of the junction left unmatched. This CDR3 comprises 12 residues. Germline values: CDR1 MNHEY, CDR2 SMNVEV (reference sequence). The CDR3 sequence is CASSQGGQPQHF. The CDR3, as DNA: TGTGCCAGCAGCCAGGGGGGTCAGCCCCAGCATTTT.

This sequence joins TRBV6-5 and TRBJ2-4; the D gene is possibly TRBD2 (5 bases). The ends were cut back, 4 bases at V and 7 bases at J, with 20 bases in the middle. The germline V gene encodes CDR1 MNHEY and CDR2 SVGAGI. The CDR3 consists of 16 residues. In DNA, the CDR3 is TGTGCCAGCAGTTCCCGTGATCGACTAAAAGGGAACATTCAGTACTTC. Translating it yields CASSSRDRLKGNIQYF.

The CDR3, as DNA: TGTGCCAGTAGTATAGCCAGCCGGGGCACTGAAGCTTTCTTT. This encodes CASSIASRGTEAFF. The V gene is TRBV19, the J gene TRBJ1-1; D uncertain. V shed 1 base and J shed 4 bases, with 10 bases lying between them. Germline-derived CDR1 and CDR2 are LNHDA and SQIVND (reference sequence). This CDR3 comprises 14 residues.

A word on this clone: Other DNA sequences in this specimen translate into the identical CDR3. The CDR3: CASSRVLTREFQETQYF. CDR3 DNA sequence: TGTGCCAGCAGCCGCGTACTTACGCGGGAGTTCCAGGAGACCCAGTACTTC. V gene TRBV5-4 combines with J gene TRBJ2-5, with 7 bases lining up with TRBD2. CDR1 is SGHNT and CDR2 is YYREEE in the germline V gene (reference sequence). The length of the CDR3 is 17 residues. The V gene end was trimmed by 4 bases and the J gene end by 5 bases; junction bases not matched to a gene: 17.

In the case of this clone: This sample includes further DNA sequences coding for the same CDR3. The chain joins TRBV27 to TRBJ1-1, with a tentative D call TRBD1 (5 bases). The germline V and J ends were trimmed by 3 bases and 1 base, with 6 bases remaining between them. There are 13 residues in the CDR3. In germline, CDR1 is MNHEY, CDR2 SMNVEV (reference sequence). Here the CDR3 reads CASSFQGNTEAFF. In DNA form, the CDR3 reads TGTGCCAGCAGTTTTCAGGGGAACACTGAAGCTTTCTTT.

The J gene is TRBJ2-3, the V gene TRBV7-9; D possibly corresponds to TRBD1 (5 bases). Trimming removed 9 bases from V and 6 bases from J, with 13 bases in between. Germline assignment: CDR1 SEHNR and CDR2 FQNEAQ (reference sequence). There are 12 residues in the CDR3. CDR3 amino acids: CASGRAADTQYF. CDR3 nucleotide sequence: TGTGCCAGTGGCAGGGCGGCGGATACGCAGTATTTT.

This clone has a single count. This sequence joins TRBV28 and TRBJ1-5; the D gene is possibly TRBD1 (6 bases). The CDR3 sequence is 12 residues long. Germline V gives CDR1 MDHEN, CDR2 SYDVKM. V lost 3 bases and J lost 7, with 7 bases in between. CDR3 sequence: CASSLRGQPQHF. The CDR3 bases are TGTGCCAGCAGTTTGAGGGGGCAGCCCCAGCATTTT.

The chain combines TRBV28 with TRBJ1-3; no clear D gene. V lost 5 bases and J lost 0, with 11 bases in between. Germline CDR1 and CDR2: MDHEN and SYDVKM. This CDR3 spans 15 amino acids. CDR3 DNA sequence: TGTGCCAGCAGTGTACAGCCACACTCTGGAAACACCATATATTTT. Translated, it gives CASSVQPHSGNTIYF. Complete variable domain (other parts from reference TRBV28 and TRBJ1-3): DVKVTQSSRYLVKRTGEKVFLECVQDMDHENMFWYRQDPGLGLRLIYFSYDVKMKEKGDIPEGYSVSREKKERFSLILESASTNQTSMYLCASSVQPHSGNTIYFGEGSWLTVV.

V and J are TRBV27 and TRBJ2-1, with 11 bases fitting TRBD2. CDR1 MNHEY and CDR2 SMNVEV come from the germline V gene (reference sequence). The ends lost 6 bases at V and 6 bases at J; junction bases unmatched: 7. There are 15 residues in the CDR3. CDR3 sequence (DNA): TGTGCCAGCAGCAGACCGGGACTAGCGGCCAATGAGCAGTTCTTC. Translated, it gives CASSRPGLAANEQFF.

A few counts support this clone. This chain joins TRBV6-6 and TRBJ1-1; possible D gene TRBD1, 5 bases. The CDR3 is made up of 14 amino acids. Germline loops: CDR1 MNHNY, CDR2 SVGAGI (reference sequence). V was trimmed by 2 bases and J by 6 bases, leaving 13 bases between them. CDR3 sequence (DNA): TGTGCCAGCAGTTACCGGAACGCGGGGGCTGAAGCTTTCTTT. Its translation: CASSYRNAGAEAFF.

This clone was found once. The chain recombines TRBV7-2 with TRBJ2-7, with TRBD2 matching 12 bases. This CDR3 spans 17 amino acids. The J segment lost 6 bases and the V segment lost 5 bases, leaving 14 bases of the junction unmatched. From germline, CDR1 is SGHTA and CDR2 FQGNSA. Written as DNA, the CDR3 is TGTGCCAGCAGCCTCTATACTTCTAGCGGGAGGGCCTCCGAGCAGTACTTC. As protein: CASSLYTSSGRASEQYF.

This clone appeared a single time. The chain recombines TRBV27 with TRBJ2-7; 8 nucleotides align to TRBD1. V trimming: 3 bases; J trimming: 2 bases; junction bases outside the gene matches: 3. The CDR3 sequence is 14 residues long. Germline assignment: CDR1 MNHEY and CDR2 SMNVEV (reference sequence). The DNA for the CDR3 is TGTGCCAGCAGTTTTCAGGGGGCGCCCTACGAGCAGTACTTC. It translates to CASSFQGAPYEQYF.